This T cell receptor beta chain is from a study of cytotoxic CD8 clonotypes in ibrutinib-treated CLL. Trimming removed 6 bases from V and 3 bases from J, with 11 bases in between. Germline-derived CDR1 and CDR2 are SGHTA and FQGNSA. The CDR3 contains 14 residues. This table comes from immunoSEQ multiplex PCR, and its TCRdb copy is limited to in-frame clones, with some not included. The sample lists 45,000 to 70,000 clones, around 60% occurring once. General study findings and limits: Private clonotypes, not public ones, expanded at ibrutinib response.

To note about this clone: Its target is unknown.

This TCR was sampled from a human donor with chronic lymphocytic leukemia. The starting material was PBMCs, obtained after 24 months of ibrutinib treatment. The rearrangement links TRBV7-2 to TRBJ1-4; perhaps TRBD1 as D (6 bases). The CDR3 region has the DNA TGTGCCAGCAGGCAGGGGAGAGCTAATGAAAAACTGTTTTTT. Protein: CASRQGRANEKLFF.